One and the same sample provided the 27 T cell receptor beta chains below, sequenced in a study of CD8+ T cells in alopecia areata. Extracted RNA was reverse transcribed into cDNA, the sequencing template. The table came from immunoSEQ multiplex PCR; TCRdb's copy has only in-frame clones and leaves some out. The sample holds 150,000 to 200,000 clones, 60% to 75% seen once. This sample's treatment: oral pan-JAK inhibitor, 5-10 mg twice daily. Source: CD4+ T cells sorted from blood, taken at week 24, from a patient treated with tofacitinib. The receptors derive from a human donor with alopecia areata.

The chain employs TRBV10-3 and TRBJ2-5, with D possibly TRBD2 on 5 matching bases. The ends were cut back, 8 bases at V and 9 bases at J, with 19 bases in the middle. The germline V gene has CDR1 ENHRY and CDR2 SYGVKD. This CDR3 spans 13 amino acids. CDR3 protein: CAIGLDGMEAQYF. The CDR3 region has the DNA TGTGCCATCGGATTGGACGGGATGGAGGCCCAGTACTTC.

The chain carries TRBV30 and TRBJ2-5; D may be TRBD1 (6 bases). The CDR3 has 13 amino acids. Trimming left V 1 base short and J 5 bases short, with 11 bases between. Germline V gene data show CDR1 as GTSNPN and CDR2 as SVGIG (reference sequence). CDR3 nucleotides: TGTGCCTGGAGTGACAGGGTACGGGAGACCCAGTACTTC. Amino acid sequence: CAWSDRVRETQYF.

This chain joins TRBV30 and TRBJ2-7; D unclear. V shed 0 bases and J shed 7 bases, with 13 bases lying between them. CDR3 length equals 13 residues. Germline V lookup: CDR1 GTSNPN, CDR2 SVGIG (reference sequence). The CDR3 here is CAWSVSRQAEQYF. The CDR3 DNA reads TGTGCCTGGAGTGTCTCGCGGCAGGCTGAGCAGTACTTC.

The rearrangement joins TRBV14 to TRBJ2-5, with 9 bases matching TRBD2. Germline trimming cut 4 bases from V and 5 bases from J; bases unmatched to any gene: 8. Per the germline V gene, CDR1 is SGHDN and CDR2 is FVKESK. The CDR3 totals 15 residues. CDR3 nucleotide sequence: TGTGCCAGCAGCCTCGGGACTAGCAGTATGGAGACCCAGTACTTC. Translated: CASSLGTSSMETQYF.

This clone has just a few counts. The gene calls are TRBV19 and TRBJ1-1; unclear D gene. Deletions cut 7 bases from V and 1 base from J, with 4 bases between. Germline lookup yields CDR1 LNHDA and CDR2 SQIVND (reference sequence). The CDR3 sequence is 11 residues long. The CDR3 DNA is TGTGCCAGTACTGGGAACACTGAAGCTTTCTTT. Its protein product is CASTGNTEAFF. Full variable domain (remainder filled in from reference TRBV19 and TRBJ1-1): DGGITQSPKYLFRKEGQNVTLSCEQNLNHDAMYWYRQDPGQGLRLIYYSQIVNDFQKGDIAEGYSVSREKKESFPLTVTSAQKNPTAFYLCASTGNTEAFFGQGTRLTVV.

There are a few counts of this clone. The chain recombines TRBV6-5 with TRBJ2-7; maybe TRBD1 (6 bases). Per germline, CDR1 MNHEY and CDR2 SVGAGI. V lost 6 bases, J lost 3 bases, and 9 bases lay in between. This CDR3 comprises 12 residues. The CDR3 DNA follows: TGTGCCAGCAGCAGGACAGTCTACGAGCAGTACTTC. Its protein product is CASSRTVYEQYF.

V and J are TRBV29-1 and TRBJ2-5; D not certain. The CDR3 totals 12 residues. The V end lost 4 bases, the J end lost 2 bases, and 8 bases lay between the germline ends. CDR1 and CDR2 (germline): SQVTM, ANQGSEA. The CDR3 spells CSVAVTQETQYF. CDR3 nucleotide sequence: TGCAGCGTTGCGGTGACTCAAGAGACCCAGTACTTC.

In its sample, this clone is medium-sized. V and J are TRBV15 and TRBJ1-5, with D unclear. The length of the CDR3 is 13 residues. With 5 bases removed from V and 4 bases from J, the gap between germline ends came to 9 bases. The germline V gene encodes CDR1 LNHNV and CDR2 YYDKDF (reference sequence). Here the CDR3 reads CATSEWGNQPQHF. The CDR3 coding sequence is TGTGCCACCAGCGAGTGGGGTAATCAGCCCCAGCATTTT.

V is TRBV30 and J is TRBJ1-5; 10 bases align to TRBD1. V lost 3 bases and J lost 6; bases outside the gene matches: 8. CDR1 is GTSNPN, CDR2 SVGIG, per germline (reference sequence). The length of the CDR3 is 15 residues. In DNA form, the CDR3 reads TGTGCCTGGAGACCGGGACAGGGGTATACTCAGCCCCAGCATTTT. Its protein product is CAWRPGQGYTQPQHF.

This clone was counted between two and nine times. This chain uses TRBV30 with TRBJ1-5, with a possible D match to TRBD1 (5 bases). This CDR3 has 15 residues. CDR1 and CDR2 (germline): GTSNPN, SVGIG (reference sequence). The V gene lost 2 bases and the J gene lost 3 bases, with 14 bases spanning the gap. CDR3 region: CAWSFRATNNQPQHF. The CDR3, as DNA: TGTGCCTGGAGTTTCAGGGCTACTAACAATCAGCCCCAGCATTTT.

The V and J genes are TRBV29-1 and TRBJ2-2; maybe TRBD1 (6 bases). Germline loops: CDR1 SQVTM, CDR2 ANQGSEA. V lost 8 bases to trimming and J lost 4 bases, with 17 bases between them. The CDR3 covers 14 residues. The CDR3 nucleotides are TGCAGCTGCTCGACGACAGGCCCCACCGGGGAGCTGTTTTTT. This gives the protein CSCSTTGPTGELFF.

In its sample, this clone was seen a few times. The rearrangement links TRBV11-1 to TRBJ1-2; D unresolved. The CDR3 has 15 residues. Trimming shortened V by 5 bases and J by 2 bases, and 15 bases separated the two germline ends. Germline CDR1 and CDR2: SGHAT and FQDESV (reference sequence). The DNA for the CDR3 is TGTGCCAGCAGCCAAGACACGGGAGGAAACTATGGCTACACCTTC. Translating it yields CASSQDTGGNYGYTF.

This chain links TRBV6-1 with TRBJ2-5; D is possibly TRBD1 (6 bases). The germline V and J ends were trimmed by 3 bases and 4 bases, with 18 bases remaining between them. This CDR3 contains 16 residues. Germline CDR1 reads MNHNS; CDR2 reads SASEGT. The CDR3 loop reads CASSDHGEGVGETQYF. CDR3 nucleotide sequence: TGTGCCAGCAGTGATCATGGAGAGGGGGTTGGAGAGACCCAGTACTTC.

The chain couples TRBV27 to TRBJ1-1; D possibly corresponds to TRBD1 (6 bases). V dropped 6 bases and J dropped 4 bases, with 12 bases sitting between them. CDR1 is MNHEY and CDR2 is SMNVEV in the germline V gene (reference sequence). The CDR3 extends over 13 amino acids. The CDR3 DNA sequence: TGTGCCAGCAGGGACACAGGGCTCACTGAAGCTTTCTTT. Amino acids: CASRDTGLTEAFF.

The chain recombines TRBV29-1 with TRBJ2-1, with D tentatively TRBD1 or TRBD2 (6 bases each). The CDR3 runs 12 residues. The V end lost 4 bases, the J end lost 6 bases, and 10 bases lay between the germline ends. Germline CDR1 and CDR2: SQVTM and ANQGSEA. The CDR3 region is CSVAGGLNEQFF. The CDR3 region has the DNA TGCAGCGTTGCTGGGGGGCTCAATGAGCAGTTCTTC.

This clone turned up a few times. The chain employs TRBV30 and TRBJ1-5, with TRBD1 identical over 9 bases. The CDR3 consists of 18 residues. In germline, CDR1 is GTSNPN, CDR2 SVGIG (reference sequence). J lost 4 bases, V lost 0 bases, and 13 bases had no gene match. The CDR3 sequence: CAWSVLSGTGNINQPQHF. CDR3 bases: TGTGCCTGGAGTGTGCTCTCCGGGACAGGGAATATTAATCAGCCCCAGCATTTT.

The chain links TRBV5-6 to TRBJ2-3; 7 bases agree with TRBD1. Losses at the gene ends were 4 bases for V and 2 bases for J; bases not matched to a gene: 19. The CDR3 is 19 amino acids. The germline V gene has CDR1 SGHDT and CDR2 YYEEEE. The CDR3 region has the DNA TGTGCCAGCAGCCTCCGTGGGATCCCAACAGGGGAGAACACAGATACGCAGTATTTT. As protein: CASSLRGIPTGENTDTQYF.

CDR3 residues: CASSLGSRGTDTQYF. Here the CDR3 DNA reads TGTGCCAGCAGCTTAGGGTCCCGGGGTACAGATACGCAGTATTTT. The chain combines TRBV7-2 with TRBJ2-3; tentative D call: TRBD2 (5 bases). Germline CDR1 and CDR2: SGHTA and FQGNSA. This CDR3 has 15 residues. V dropped 1 base and J dropped 3 bases, with 11 bases sitting between them.

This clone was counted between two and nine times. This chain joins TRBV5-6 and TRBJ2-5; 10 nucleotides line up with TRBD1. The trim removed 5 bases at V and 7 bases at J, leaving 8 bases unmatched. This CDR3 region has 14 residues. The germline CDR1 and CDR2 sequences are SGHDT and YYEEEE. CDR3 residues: CASSKRDRGGTQYF. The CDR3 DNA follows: TGTGCCAGCAGTAAACGGGACAGGGGAGGGACCCAGTACTTC.

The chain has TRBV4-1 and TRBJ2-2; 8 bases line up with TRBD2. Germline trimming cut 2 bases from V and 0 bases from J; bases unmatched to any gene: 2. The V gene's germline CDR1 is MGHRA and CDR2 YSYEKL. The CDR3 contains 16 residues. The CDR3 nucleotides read TGCGCCAGCAGCCAACCGGGACTAGCGAACACCGGGGAGCTGTTTTTT. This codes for CASSQPGLANTGELFF.

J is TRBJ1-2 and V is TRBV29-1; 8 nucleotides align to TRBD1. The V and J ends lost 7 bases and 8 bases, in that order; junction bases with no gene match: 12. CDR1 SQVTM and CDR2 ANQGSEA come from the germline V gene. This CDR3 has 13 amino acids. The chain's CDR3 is CSDENRGSGGYTF. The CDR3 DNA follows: TGCAGCGACGAAAACAGGGGGAGCGGAGGCTACACCTTC. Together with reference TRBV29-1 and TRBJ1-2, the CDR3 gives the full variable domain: SAVISQKPSRDICQRGTSLTIQCQVDSQVTMMFWYRQQPGQSLTLIATANQGSEATYESGFVIDKFPISRPNLTFSTLTVSNMSPEDSSIYLCSDENRGSGGYTFGSGTRLTVV.

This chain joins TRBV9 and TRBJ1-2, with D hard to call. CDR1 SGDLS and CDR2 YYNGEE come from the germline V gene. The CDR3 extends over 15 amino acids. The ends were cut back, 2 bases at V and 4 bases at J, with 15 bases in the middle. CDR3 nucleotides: TGTGCCAGCAGCGTCCTGAGTGTGGGAAGCTATGGCTACACCTTC. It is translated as CASSVLSVGSYGYTF.

The chain's CDR3 is CASSQEVGTAFNYEQYF. The CDR3 DNA reads as TGTGCCAGCAGCCAAGAAGTAGGGACAGCCTTCAACTACGAGCAGTACTTC. The chain joins TRBV4-2 to TRBJ2-7; 7 bases agree with TRBD1. In germline, CDR1 is LGHNA, CDR2 YNFKEQ. CDR3 length: 17 amino acids. The J segment lost 3 bases and the V segment lost 0 bases, leaving 11 bases of the junction unmatched.

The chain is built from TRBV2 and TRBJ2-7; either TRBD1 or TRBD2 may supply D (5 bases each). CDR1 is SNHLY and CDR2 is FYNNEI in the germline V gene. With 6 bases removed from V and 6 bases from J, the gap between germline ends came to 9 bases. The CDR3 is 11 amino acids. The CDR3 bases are TGTGCCAGCAGGAGGGGCGGCGAGCAGTACTTC. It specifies CASRRGGEQYF.

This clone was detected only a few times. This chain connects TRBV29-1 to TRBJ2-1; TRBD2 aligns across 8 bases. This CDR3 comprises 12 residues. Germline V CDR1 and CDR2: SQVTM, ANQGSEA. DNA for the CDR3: TGCACCGCCAGGTTGAGCGGGGGCCTGCAGTTCTTC. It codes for CTARLSGGLQFF.

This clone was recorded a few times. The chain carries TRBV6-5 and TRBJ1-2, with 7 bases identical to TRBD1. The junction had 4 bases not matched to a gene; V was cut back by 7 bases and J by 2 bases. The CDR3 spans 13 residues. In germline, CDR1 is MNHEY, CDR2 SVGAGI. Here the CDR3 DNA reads TGTGCCAGCACCAAGACAGGGAACTATGGCTACACCTTC. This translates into CASTKTGNYGYTF.

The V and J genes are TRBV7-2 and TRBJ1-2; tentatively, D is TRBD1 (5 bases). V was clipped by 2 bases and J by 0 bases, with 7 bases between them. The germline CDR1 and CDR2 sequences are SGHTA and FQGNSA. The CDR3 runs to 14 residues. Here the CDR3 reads CASSLRQTNYGYTF. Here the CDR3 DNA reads TGTGCCAGCAGCTTAAGACAGACTAACTATGGCTACACCTTC.